This TCR beta chain derives from a study of blood T cell repertoires in COVID-19. Study details: Collection of acute and convalescent COVID-19 samples took place in the United States, Italy and Spain.

The V end was cut by 0 bases, the J end by 1 base, with 13 bases between. Germline V gene sequence: CDR1 LGHNT, CDR2 FRNRAP. The CDR3 has 16 residues. The table came from immunoSEQ multiplex PCR; TCRdb's copy has only in-frame clones and leaves some out. The top ten clones hold 20% to 25% of a sample with fewer than 30,000 clones, 72% of them seen once. Specimen: peripheral blood. The receptor was derived from a boy between 2 and 15 years old with active or convalescent COVID-19. The V and J genes are TRBV12-5 and TRBJ2-7; the D gene is possibly TRBD1 (6 bases). For the CDR3, the DNA is TGTGCTAGTGGTTTGGTGCCGGACAGCGTTTCCTACGAGCAGTACTTC. Translated, it gives CASGLVPDSVSYEQYF.